One sample yielded the 3 T cell receptor beta chains listed below, sequenced in a study of T cells in Graves' hyperthyroidism and ophthalmopathy. From RNA transcripts, TCR beta CDR3 regions were amplified. Using the HTBI primer set, a first-round RT-PCR was run on the TCR CDR3. From the multiplex PCR reads, TCRdb called clonotypes with MiXCR, one entry per CDR3 protein. The table lists approximately 600,000 distinct CDR3 sequences, less than 25% of them singletons, with 30% to 40% in the top ten. Sample: blood. These receptors were obtained from a man aged 30 to 39 with Graves' ophthalmopathy.

This clonotype was counted only a few times. The V and J genes are TRBV6-5 and TRBJ1-5, with no clear D. Germline loops: CDR1 MNHEY, CDR2 SVGAGI. V was cut by 2 bases and J by 0 bases, with 8 bases left in between. This CDR3 has 15 amino acids. CDR3 residues: CASSYGVYSNQPQHF. For the CDR3, the DNA is TGTGCCAGCAGTTACGGGGTATATAGCAATCAGCCCCAGCATTTT.

The chain links TRBV13 to TRBJ2-7, with TRBD2 identical over 11 bases. The trim removed 1 base at V and 7 bases at J, leaving 6 bases unmatched. The CDR3 contains 15 residues. The germline CDR1 and CDR2 sequences are PRHDT and FYEKMQ (reference sequence). The CDR3 bases are TGTGCCAGCAGCTTAGAGACTAGCGGGATGGGTGAGCAGTACTTC. This encodes CASSLETSGMGEQYF.

The J gene is TRBJ2-1, the V gene TRBV7-9, with 15 bases matching TRBD2. With 5 bases clipped from V and 2 bases from J, the junction kept 10 bases outside the gene matches. The length of the CDR3 is 19 residues. Germline values: CDR1 SEHNR, CDR2 FQNEAQ (reference sequence). For the CDR3, the DNA is TGTGCCAGCAGCCAGACCGGGACTAGCGGGAGGCGGGCCTACAATGAGCAGTTCTTC. Translating it yields CASSQTGTSGRRAYNEQFF.